Listed below are T cell receptor beta chains from one sample, sequenced in a study of shared clonotypes between healthy human individuals. Measured with immunoSEQ multiplex PCR; TCRdb has only the in-frame clones, and not every one. The table has a few million clones, approximately 93% seen once. Input material: naive CD4+ T cells from PBMCs. The source of these receptors is a man younger than 35 in good health. Some clones in this sample may be carry-over from other donors' samples. Both conserved end residues are part of each CDR3. D genes are given only for firm matches. Expanded clones are given a class, and other clones once, few, many or no size at all.

>TRBV5-1|TRBD1|NA|TRBJ2-7
CASSRDVGTGYEQYF
TGCGCCAGCAGCCGGGACGTTGGGACAGGCTACGAGCAGTACTTC
>TRBV6-6|TRBD1|NA|TRBJ1-1
CASSYSNRGDEAFF
TGTGCCAGCAGTTACTCGAACAGGGGGGATGAAGCTTTCTTT
>TRBV6-1|NA|NA|TRBJ1-2
CASTGGGLGYGYTF
TGTGCCAGCACCGGTGGGGGCTTAGGCTATGGCTACACCTTC
>TRBV10-3|NA|NA|TRBJ1-3
CAVGAGNTIYF
TGTGCCGTGGGTGCGGGAAACACCATATATTTT
>TRBV19|NA|NA|TRBJ2-1
CASSVERVSYNEQFF
TGTGCCAGTAGCGTCGAGCGGGTGAGTTACAATGAGCAGTTCTTC
>TRBV9|NA|NA|TRBJ1-2
CASSVGGGPSGGYTF
TGTGCCAGCAGCGTAGGAGGAGGCCCGTCGGGGGGCTACACCTTC
>TRBV27|TRBD2|NA|TRBJ2-3
CASSSYRLAAITDTQYF
TGTGCCAGCAGTTCGTACCGACTAGCGGCCATCACAGATACGCAGTATTTT
>TRBV7-9|NA|NA|TRBJ2-7
CASSLGKGQDRYEQYF
TGTGCCAGCAGCTTAGGAAAGGGCCAGGACCGCTACGAGCAGTACTTC
>TRBV6-5|TRBD1|NA|TRBJ1-3
CASSWDREAPIYF
TGTGCCAGCAGTTGGGACAGGGAAGCCCCCATATATTTT
>TRBV15|NA|NA|TRBJ2-7
CATSRAPLGTVSYEQYF
TGTGCCACCAGCAGAGCCCCTTTGGGGACGGTTTCCTACGAGCAGTACTTC
>TRBV28|TRBD2|NA|TRBJ2-2
CASSFNSGRNTGELFF
TGTGCCAGCAGTTTTAATAGCGGGAGGAACACCGGGGAGCTGTTTTTT
>TRBV6-5|NA|NA|TRBJ2-1
CASSWDLSRDEQFF
TGTGCCAGCAGTTGGGACTTAAGCCGGGATGAGCAGTTCTTC
>TRBV7-9|TRBD1|NA|TRBJ1-2
CASSLKGRGETGDYGYTF
TGTGCCAGCAGCTTAAAGGGACGTGGGGAGACAGGGGACTATGGCTACACCTTC
>TRBV28|NA|NA|TRBJ1-6
CASRRDTTSPLHF
TGTGCCAGCAGACGGGACACTACTTCACCCCTCCACTTT
>TRBV6-1|NA|NA|TRBJ2-7
CASRLVGGPYEQYF
TGTGCCAGCAGATTGGTTGGGGGGCCCTACGAGCAGTACTTC
>TRBV7-3|TRBD2|NA|TRBJ2-1
CASSQGLQVDEQFF
TGTGCCAGCAGCCAGGGACTACAGGTCGATGAGCAGTTCTTC
>TRBV7-8|NA|NA|TRBJ1-1
CASSLALDPEAFF
TGTGCCAGCAGCTTAGCCTTGGACCCTGAAGCTTTCTTT
>TRBV19|NA|NA|TRBJ1-1
CASSIGNRNTEAFF
TGTGCCAGTAGTATAGGGAACAGGAACACTGAAGCTTTCTTT
>TRBV7-2|TRBD2|NA|TRBJ2-1
CASRIAGIDNEQFF
TGTGCCAGCAGAATAGCGGGAATAGACAATGAGCAGTTCTTC
>TRBV9|NA|once|TRBJ2-7
CASSVGWAGEQYF
TGTGCCAGCAGCGTAGGCTGGGCCGGGGAGCAGTACTTC
>TRBV2|NA|NA|TRBJ2-1
CASSYASSSYNEQFF
TGTGCCAGCAGCTACGCCTCTAGCTCCTACAATGAGCAGTTCTTC
>TRBV30|TRBD2|NA|TRBJ2-7
CAWSPPIAGLSYEQYF
TGTGCCTGGAGCCCCCCTATAGCGGGACTTTCCTACGAGCAGTACTTC
>TRBV18|NA|NA|TRBJ2-5
CASSPGAITQETQYF
TGTGCCAGCTCACCAGGGGCCATAACACAAGAGACCCAGTACTTC
>TRBV19|NA|NA|TRBJ1-5
CASRAGTGENQPQHF
TGTGCCAGTAGAGCCGGGACCGGGGAGAATCAGCCCCAGCATTTT
>TRBV30|NA|few|TRBJ1-3
CAWSVPRSSSGNTIYF
TGTGCCTGGAGTGTTCCCCGTTCGAGCTCTGGAAACACCATATATTTT
>TRBV9|NA|NA|TRBJ1-3
CASSVGGLSGNTIYF
TGTGCCAGCAGCGTAGGAGGCCTCTCTGGAAACACCATATATTTT
>TRBV19|TRBD2|NA|TRBJ2-3
CASSSAPLAGATDTQYF
TGTGCCAGTAGTAGTGCCCCCCTAGCGGGAGCTACAGATACGCAGTATTTT
>TRBV6-5|NA|NA|TRBJ2-7
CASSYRQTAYEQYF
TGTGCCAGCAGTTACCGGCAGACAGCCTACGAGCAGTACTTC
>TRBV6-1|TRBD1|few|TRBJ1-5
CASREQGAQPQHF
TGTGCCAGCAGAGAACAGGGGGCTCAGCCCCAGCATTTT
>TRBV7-9|NA|NA|TRBJ2-3
CASSPTPADTQYF
TGTGCCAGCAGCCCTACCCCCGCAGATACGCAGTATTTT
>TRBV5-1|NA|once|TRBJ2-1
CASSLVGGLYNEQFF
TGCGCCAGCAGCTTGGTTGGCGGGCTTTACAATGAGCAGTTCTTC
>TRBV14|NA|NA|TRBJ2-7
CASSQDLSRSYEQYF
TGTGCCAGCAGCCAAGATCTAAGCAGGTCCTACGAGCAGTACTTC
>TRBV18|TRBD2|once|TRBJ2-3
CASSLGLAGHTDTQYF
TGTGCCAGCTCGCTCGGACTAGCGGGACACACAGATACGCAGTATTTT
>TRBV18|NA|NA|TRBJ2-5
CASSPPGGVEETQYF
TGTGCCAGCTCACCACCGGGGGGTGTGGAAGAGACCCAGTACTTC
>TRBV5-1|NA|NA|TRBJ2-2
CASSLEDGELFF
TGCGCCAGCAGCTTGGAAGACGGGGAGCTGTTTTTT
>TRBV28|NA|NA|TRBJ2-7
CASSLSPSGSSYEQYF
TGTGCCAGCAGTTTGTCCCCTTCGGGGTCCTCCTACGAGCAGTACTTC
>TRBV4-2|NA|NA|TRBJ2-1
CASSHAPGGRGYNEQFF
TGTGCCAGCAGCCACGCACCCGGGGGCAGGGGATACAATGAGCAGTTCTTC
>TRBV28|TRBD1|NA|TRBJ2-7
CASSLGTGGYEQYF
TGTGCCAGCAGTTTAGGGACAGGGGGTTACGAGCAGTACTTC
>TRBV9|NA|NA|TRBJ1-4
CASSVGRGGNEKLFF
TGTGCCAGCAGCGTAGGGCGTGGGGGGAATGAAAAACTGTTTTTT
>TRBV6-1|NA|once|TRBJ1-3
CASSEAGVTGNTIYF
TGTGCCAGCAGTGAAGCAGGAGTGACTGGAAACACCATATATTTT
>TRBV25-1|TRBD2|NA|TRBJ2-5
CASSEPLGGAGETQYF
TGTGCCAGCAGTGAGCCCCTCGGGGGGGCTGGAGAGACCCAGTACTTC
>TRBV21-1|NA|NA|TRBJ2-3
CASSKEEPGQGVIDTQYF
TGTGCCAGCAGCAAAGAAGAGCCGGGACAGGGTGTCATAGATACGCAGTATTTT
>TRBV15|TRBD1|NA|TRBJ2-5
CATSRAPGQGKETQYF
TGTGCCACCAGCAGGGCCCCGGGACAGGGAAAAGAGACCCAGTACTTC
>TRBV10-3|TRBD2|NA|TRBJ2-7
CAISAGTSGTPGGQYF
TGTGCCATCAGCGCCGGGACTAGCGGAACCCCAGGGGGGCAGTACTTC
>TRBV6-5|NA|NA|TRBJ2-7
CASRGGAYEQYF
TGTGCCAGCAGAGGCGGGGCATACGAGCAGTACTTC
>TRBV5-4|NA|NA|TRBJ1-2
CASSRAVAQIAYGYTF
TGTGCCAGCAGCCGAGCGGTGGCCCAAATAGCCTATGGCTACACCTTC
>TRBV9|NA|NA|TRBJ1-5
CASSPEGIPGGPQHF
TGTGCCAGCAGCCCGGAGGGGATTCCGGGGGGGCCCCAGCATTTT
>TRBV6-5|NA|NA|TRBJ2-5
CASSYSTGLGETQYF
TGTGCCAGCAGTTACTCGACGGGGCTTGGCGAGACCCAGTACTTC
>TRBV27|NA|NA|TRBJ2-7
CASSPAQNRPFQEQYF
TGTGCCAGCAGTCCGGCTCAGAATCGACCCTTCCAAGAGCAGTACTTC
>TRBV29-1|TRBD2|once|TRBJ2-3
CSVEPPGGTDTQYF
TGCAGCGTTGAGCCCCCGGGAGGGACAGATACGCAGTATTTT
>TRBV19|TRBD2|NA|TRBJ2-3
CALTSGNTDTQYF
TGTGCCTTAACTAGCGGAAACACAGATACGCAGTATTTT